The entry that follows covers one T cell receptor (beta chain) sequence. The antigen is not known. The CDR3 totals 14 residues. Losses at the gene ends were 3 bases for V and 8 bases for J; bases not matched to a gene: 8. CDR1 and CDR2 (germline): MDHEN, SYDVKM. This sample was included in a study of cytomegalovirus exposure and HLA in healthy donors. Study-level points and caveats: CMV serostatus was the only immune exposure information that was available.

The PCR employed 60 Vbeta primers together with 13 Jbeta primers. TCRdb keeps only in-frame clones here, not all; method: immunoSEQ multiplex PCR. The sample has more than 50,000 clones, roughly 85% seen once. Material for sequencing was PBMCs. This TCR came from a female donor in good health and CMV-seronegative. V is TRBV28 and J is TRBJ1-2; 8 positions match TRBD1. The CDR3 nucleotides read TGTGCCAGCAGTTTGGCGGGACAGGCTATCGGCTACACCTTC. Amino acid sequence: CASSLAGQAIGYTF.